The 2 T cell receptor beta chains listed next were all sequenced from one sample in a study of regulatory T cells in long-lasting Graves disease. Time point meaning: persistent/refractory GD, antithyroid drugs over 5 years with positive TRAb. With RNA extracted from PBMCs as input, the TCR library was made. Building of the TCR beta libraries involved iRepertoire HTBI primers and Arm-PCR of CDR3 regions. Via MiXCR, TCRdb re-called the multiplex PCR reads, giving one row per CDR3 protein. The sample holds over 650,000 distinct CDR3 sequences, roughly 30% seen once. The input for sequencing was peripheral blood mononuclear cells (PBMCs), taken when the disease was refractory, from a patient treated with antithyroid drugs. The receptors come from a female donor with Graves disease.

The chain links TRBV11-2 to TRBJ2-3, with 9 positions matching TRBD2. Trimming at V came to 5 bases and at J to 8 bases, leaving 14 bases not matched to a gene. In germline, CDR1 is SGHAT, CDR2 FQNNGV. There are 16 residues in the CDR3. The CDR3 sequence: CASSPPGLATSSTQYF. The DNA for the CDR3 is TGTGCCAGCAGCCCCCCGGGACTAGCAACATCAAGTACGCAGTATTTT. Complete variable domain (other parts from reference TRBV11-2 and TRBJ2-3): EAGVAQSPRYKIIEKRQSVAFWCNPISGHATLYWYQQILGQGPKLLIQFQNNGVVDDSQLPKDRFSAERLKGVDSTLKIQPAKLEDSAVYLCASSPPGLATSSTQYFGPGTRLTVL.

The sample holds a few counts of this clonotype. The J gene is TRBJ1-4, the V gene TRBV20-1; the D gene is possibly TRBD1 (5 bases). The V and J ends lost 5 bases and 8 bases respectively, with 18 bases between them. This CDR3 spans 14 amino acids. Germline-derived CDR1 and CDR2 are DFQATT and SNEGSKA (reference sequence). CDR3 sequence (DNA): TGCAGTGCTTCTTCGAGTGGGGCCGGGGAAAAACTGTTTTTT. Protein product: CSASSSGAGEKLFF.